This paragraph covers one T cell receptor beta chain sequence. Its antigen is currently unknown. The CDR3 totals 14 residues. The ends were cut back, 3 bases at V and 0 bases at J, with 8 bases in the middle. CDR1 is SGHNT and CDR2 is YYREEE in the germline V gene (reference sequence). The source of the sample is a study of cytomegalovirus exposure and HLA in healthy donors. Study in general: The 100 million to 140 million unique TCR beta sequences, from about 179 million T cells, were found by an earlier analysis.

Regarding the study as a whole: Some V segments, including TRBV6-2 and TRBV6-3, were excluded as indistinguishable. One cluster of highly shared sequence variants probably arose as a sequencing artifact.

Among the donors, all were healthy bone marrow donors. PCR involved 60 Vbeta and 13 Jbeta primers. The protocol was immunoSEQ multiplex PCR, while the TCRdb copy is restricted to in-frame clones and leaves out a portion. The sample lists some 200,000 clones; roughly 83% were seen once. Sequenced: PBMCs. V gene TRBV5-4 combines with J gene TRBJ2-3, with D possibly matching TRBD2 (5 bases). This clonotype was sampled from a male donor in good health and CMV-seropositive. In DNA, the CDR3 is TGTGCCAGCAGCTCGGCGGGTAGCACAGATACGCAGTATTTT. This gives the protein CASSSAGSTDTQYF.